The present T cell receptor (beta chain) was sequenced within a study of blood T cell repertoires in COVID-19. Looking at the study overall: PBMCs, B-cell-depleted T cells, or T cells were the source of the cDNA or gDNA that made up the material.

In the source study's methods: Cell counts per sample came from amplifying reference gene primers. Using immunoSEQ multiplex PCR, the repertoire was profiled, and TCRdb retains in-frame clones only, with some absent. V and J calls and clone size are as listed in that table; D and trimming were resolved from the DNA. The sample has about 200,000 clones; around nine tenths are singletons. Germline V lookup: CDR1 KGHDR, CDR2 SFDVKD. Trimming shortened V by 4 bases and J by 0 bases, and 19 bases separated the two germline ends. CDR3 length: 18 amino acids. The sequencing sample was made of peripheral blood. The chain has TRBV24-1 and TRBJ2-3; D is unresolved. The TCR was taken from a man aged 18 to 30 with active or convalescent COVID-19. The CDR3 nucleotides are TGTGCCACCAGTGAATTAGGCCAGGAATGGCCTAGCACAGATACGCAGTATTTT. It is translated as CATSELGQEWPSTDTQYF.